This T cell receptor beta chain is drawn from a study of shared clonotypes between healthy human individuals. A remark on this clone: Its antigen is undetermined.

The assay was immunoSEQ multiplex PCR, and TCRdb's table has in-frame clones only and misses some. The sample contains over 700,000 clones, 72% of which appear only once. Whole-study findings and limits: The study found lower generation probabilities in non-shared clonotypes than in those shared by all four donors.

This CDR3 has 16 amino acids. CDR1 is LNHDA and CDR2 is SQIVND in the germline V gene (reference sequence). V was trimmed by 0 bases and J by 0 bases, leaving 11 bases between them. The chain is built from TRBV19 and TRBJ1-2; D is perhaps TRBD1 (5 bases). The TCR comes from a woman aged 25-40 years in good health. Sequenced: memory CD4+ T cells sorted from blood. Regarding subset: CD45RA-negative fraction. In DNA, the CDR3 is TGTGCCAGTAGTATAGATGCGACAGTAACTAACTATGGCTACACCTTC. Its protein is CASSIDATVTNYGYTF.